This T cell receptor beta chain is from a study of radiotherapy plus CTLA-4 blockade in lung cancer. Study summary: Disease control was achieved by 31% of patients, and objective responses by about 19%.

The study gave focal radiation plus ipilimumab CTLA-4 blockade to patients with chemo-refractory metastatic non-small-cell lung cancer. About this clone itself: What it binds is unknown.

Repertoires were generated with immunoSEQ multiplex PCR, while TCRdb's copy carries only in-frame clones and drops some. Among around 82,000 clones listed, more than 60% were seen once. V was cut by 4 bases and J by 7 bases, with 13 bases left in between. Per the germline V gene, CDR1 is SGHDT and CDR2 is YYEEEE. The CDR3 has 13 amino acids. The study, taken as a whole, reports: Radiotherapy plus ipilimumab was followed by expansion in blood of tumor-derived TCR clones. Among reported predictors of response, early blood T cell clone dynamics with interferon-beta performed best.

This specimen consisted of peripheral blood, obtained from a patient treated with radiotherapy plus ipilimumab. The V and J genes are TRBV5-6 and TRBJ2-3; tentative D call: TRBD2 (6 bases). This TCR derives from a human donor with non-small cell lung cancer whose response to radiotherapy plus ipilimumab could not be evaluated. Some clones in this sample may be carry-over from other donors' samples. The DNA for the CDR3 is TGTGCCAGCAGCCCGACCGGGACTTATACGCAGTATTTT. This gives the protein CASSPTGTYTQYF.